The clone carrying this T cell receptor beta chain has more than one count but fewer than ten. CDR1 is MGHRA and CDR2 is YSYEKL in the germline V gene. V was trimmed by 8 bases and J by 4 bases, leaving 15 bases between them. The length of the CDR3 is 14 residues. The PCR was carried out with 60 Vbeta primers and 13 Jbeta primers. Profiled with immunoSEQ multiplex PCR; TCRdb holds only in-frame clones, not every one. This table holds under 250,000 clones, roughly 72% found once. This record belongs to a study of cytomegalovirus exposure and HLA in healthy donors. The TCR comes from a man younger than 40 in good health and CMV-seronegative. The specimen sequenced was PBMCs. The rearrangement uses TRBV4-1 and TRBJ1-5; D not certain. CDR3 protein: CASPPSVGNQPQHF. DNA of the CDR3: TGCGCCAGCCCACCTAGCGTGGGTAATCAGCCCCAGCATTTT.